The entry below gives a single T cell receptor beta chain sequence along with its context. This specimen belongs to a study of blood T cell repertoires in COVID-19. Across the whole study: In each case, the material was cDNA or gDNA derived from T cells, B-cell-depleted T cells, or PBMCs.

The germline V gene has CDR1 SEHNR and CDR2 FQNEAQ (reference sequence). The trim removed 4 bases at V and 7 bases at J, leaving 17 bases unmatched. The CDR3 is 19 amino acids. As processed by the authors: Amplification with reference gene primers provided the estimates of nucleated cell counts. The protocol was immunoSEQ multiplex PCR, while the TCRdb copy is restricted to in-frame clones and leaves out a portion. The V and J calls and clone size were taken over from that table, and D and trimming were inferred from the DNA. The table lists about 170,000 clones, around 85% of them singletons, with approximately 10% in the top ten. Enrollment of patients from Seattle took place during active infection, with longitudinal follow-up.

The sample consisted of peripheral blood. The receptor's source is an older woman with COVID-19, enrolled during active disease. This chain joins TRBV7-9 and TRBJ2-2; 11 nucleotides align to TRBD2. In DNA form, the CDR3 reads TGTGCCAGCAGCTCCAAGGGGGGAACTAGCGGGAGAAGGATCGGGGAGCTGTTTTTT. Amino acids: CASSSKGGTSGRRIGELFF.